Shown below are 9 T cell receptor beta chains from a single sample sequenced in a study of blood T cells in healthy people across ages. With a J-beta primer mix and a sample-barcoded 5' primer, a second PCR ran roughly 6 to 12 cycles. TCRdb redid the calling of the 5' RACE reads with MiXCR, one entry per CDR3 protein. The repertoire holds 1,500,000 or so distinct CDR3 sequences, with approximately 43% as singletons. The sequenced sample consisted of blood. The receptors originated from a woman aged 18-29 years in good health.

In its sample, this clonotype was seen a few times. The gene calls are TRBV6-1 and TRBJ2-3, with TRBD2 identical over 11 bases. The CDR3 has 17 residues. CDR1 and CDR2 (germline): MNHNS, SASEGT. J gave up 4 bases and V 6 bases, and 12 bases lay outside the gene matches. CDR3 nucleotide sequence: TGTGCCAGCAGACGACTAGCGGGGTTTTCCCCTGCAGATACGCAGTATTTT. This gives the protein CASRRLAGFSPADTQYF.

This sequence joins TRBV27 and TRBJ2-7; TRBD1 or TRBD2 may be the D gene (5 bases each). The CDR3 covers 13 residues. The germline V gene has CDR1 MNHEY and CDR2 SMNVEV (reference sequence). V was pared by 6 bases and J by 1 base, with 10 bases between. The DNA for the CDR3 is TGTGCCAGCAGCCGGGACGCTTCCTACGAGCAGTACTTC. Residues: CASSRDASYEQYF.

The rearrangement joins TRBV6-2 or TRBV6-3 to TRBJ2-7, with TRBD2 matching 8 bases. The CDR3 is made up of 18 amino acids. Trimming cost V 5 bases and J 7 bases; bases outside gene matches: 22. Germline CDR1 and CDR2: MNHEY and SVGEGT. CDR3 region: CASSPRVLAGTSYNEQYF. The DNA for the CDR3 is TGTGCCAGCAGTCCGAGGGTTTTAGCGGGGACCTCCTACAATGAGCAGTACTTC.

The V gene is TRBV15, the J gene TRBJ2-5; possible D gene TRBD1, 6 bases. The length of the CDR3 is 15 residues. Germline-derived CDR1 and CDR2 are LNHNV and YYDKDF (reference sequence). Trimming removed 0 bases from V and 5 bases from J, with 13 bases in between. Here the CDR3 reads CATSRDRNRVETQYF. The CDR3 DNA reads TGTGCCACCAGCAGAGATAGGAACAGGGTGGAGACCCAGTACTTC.

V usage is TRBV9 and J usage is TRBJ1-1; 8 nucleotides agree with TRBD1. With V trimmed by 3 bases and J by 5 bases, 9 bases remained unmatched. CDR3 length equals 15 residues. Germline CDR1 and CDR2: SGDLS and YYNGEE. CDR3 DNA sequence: TGTGCCAGCAGCGCCATACAGGGGGTTGGGACTGAAGCTTTCTTT. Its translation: CASSAIQGVGTEAFF. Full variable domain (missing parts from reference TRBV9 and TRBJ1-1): DSGVTQTPKHLITATGQRVTLRCSPRSGDLSVYWYQQSLDQGLQFLIQYYNGEERAKGNILERFSAQQFPDLHSELNLSSLELGDSALYFCASSAIQGVGTEAFFGQGTRLTVV.

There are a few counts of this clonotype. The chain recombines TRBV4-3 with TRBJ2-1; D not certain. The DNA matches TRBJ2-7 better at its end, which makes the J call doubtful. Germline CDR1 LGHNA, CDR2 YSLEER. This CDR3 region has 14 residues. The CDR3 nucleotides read TGCGCCAGCAGCCAATCTTCGTCCTACAATGAGCAGTACTTC. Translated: CASSQSSSYNEQYF.

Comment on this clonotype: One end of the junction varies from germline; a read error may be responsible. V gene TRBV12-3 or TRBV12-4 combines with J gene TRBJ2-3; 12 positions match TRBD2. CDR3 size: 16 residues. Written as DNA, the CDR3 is TGTGCCAGCAGTTTTTCGGGACTAGCGGGCCCCGATATGCAGTATTTT. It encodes CASSFSGLAGPDMQYF.

In nucleotides, the CDR3 is TGTGCCAGCAGCAAAGGAGACCTCCCCAGGCTTAACTATGGCTACACCTTC. This encodes CASSKGDLPRLNYGYTF. This sequence joins TRBV21-1 and TRBJ1-2. TRBV21-1 is a listed pseudogene. The CDR3 contains 17 residues.

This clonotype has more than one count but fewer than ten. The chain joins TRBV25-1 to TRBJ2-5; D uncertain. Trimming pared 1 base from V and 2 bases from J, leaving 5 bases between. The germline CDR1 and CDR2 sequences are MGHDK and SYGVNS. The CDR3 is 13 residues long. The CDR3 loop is CASSELGQETQYF. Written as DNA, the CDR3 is TGTGCCAGCAGTGAATTAGGGCAAGAGACCCAGTACTTC.